Below are 14 T cell receptor beta chains sequenced from a single sample in a study of blood T cells in healthy people across ages. Using a J-beta primer mix together with a sample-barcoded 5' primer, a second PCR was run for roughly 6 to 12 cycles. Each CDR3 protein gets one entry after TCRdb re-called the 5' RACE reads with MiXCR. The table includes some 1.8 million distinct CDR3 sequences, roughly 43% detected once. Sequenced material: blood. Receptors originate from a human donor in good health.

This clonotype was detected only a few times. V and J are TRBV6-1 and TRBJ1-2; 8 nucleotides align to TRBD1. The CDR3 runs 15 residues. The J segment lost 2 bases and the V segment lost 6 bases, leaving 8 bases of the junction unmatched. The germline V gene encodes CDR1 MNHNS and CDR2 SASEGT. As DNA, the CDR3 is TGTGCCAGCAGCATCGGACAGGGTCCGAACTATGGCTACACCTTC. Translated, it gives CASSIGQGPNYGYTF.

The chain recombines TRBV6-6 with TRBJ2-1, with D unclear. Deletions cut 2 bases from V and 6 bases from J, with 11 bases between. The CDR3 totals 14 residues. Looked up from germline, CDR1 is MNHNY and CDR2 is SVGAGI (reference sequence). CDR3 nucleotide sequence: TGTGCCAGCAGTTACGTTCGAGGCTCCAATGAGCAGTTCTTC. Amino acids: CASSYVRGSNEQFF.

This chain connects TRBV5-6 to TRBJ2-3; D remains ambiguous. Trimming pared 1 base from V and 6 bases from J, leaving 9 bases between. From germline, CDR1 is SGHDT and CDR2 YYEEEE. The length of the CDR3 is 13 residues. This CDR3 is CASSLPQSDTQYF. For the CDR3, the DNA is TGTGCCAGCAGCTTGCCACAGTCGGATACGCAGTATTTT.

This clonotype was counted only a few times. The rearrangement joins TRBV20-1 to TRBJ1-5; D gene uncertain. Trimming left V 0 bases short and J 0 bases short, with 12 bases between. The V gene's germline CDR1 is DFQATT and CDR2 SNEGSKA (reference sequence). The CDR3 sequence is 16 residues long. This chain's CDR3 is CSARDVRDNSNQPQHF. CDR3 nucleotide sequence: TGCAGTGCTAGAGATGTACGGGATAATAGCAATCAGCCCCAGCATTTT.

The chain employs TRBV20-1 and TRBJ2-7, with D possibly TRBD2 on 5 matching bases. The CDR3 contains 14 residues. Looked up from germline, CDR1 is DFQATT and CDR2 is SNEGSKA (reference sequence). The V and J ends lost 3 bases and 4 bases respectively, with 16 bases between them. CDR3 nucleotides: TGCAGTGCTAGTCACGGACGCTCGGGATACGAGCAGTACTTC. It codes for CSASHGRSGYEQYF.

Turning to this clonotype: One base away lies a much larger clone, so this may be a sequencing read error. The chain recombines TRBV6-5 with TRBJ1-2, with 10 positions matching TRBD1. Germline CDR1 reads MNHEY; CDR2 reads SVGAGI. CDR3 length: 15 amino acids. The CDR3 DNA sequence: TGTGCCAGCAGTCCGTGGGACAGGGGAAAGTATGGCTTCACCTTC. This codes for CASSPWDRGKYGFTF.

The chain couples TRBV13 to TRBJ2-3; perhaps TRBD1 as D (5 bases). The CDR3 length is 13 residues. Trimming removed 6 bases at V and 5 bases at J, with 12 bases between. Germline CDR1 is PRHDT and CDR2 is FYEKMQ (reference sequence). CDR3 sequence reads: CASSRFRVDTQYF. The CDR3 nucleotides read TGTGCCAGCAGTCGATTCAGGGTAGATACGCAGTATTTT.

The V gene is TRBV24-1, the J gene TRBJ2-1; 7 bases are a match to TRBD1. The trim removed 7 bases at V and 3 bases at J, leaving 5 bases unmatched. The length of the CDR3 is 14 residues. Germline CDR1 and CDR2: KGHDR and SFDVKD. CDR3 in DNA: TGTGCCACCAGAGAGACAGGGAGCTACAATGAGCAGTTCTTC. It encodes CATRETGSYNEQFF.

The V and J genes are TRBV6-2 or TRBV6-3 and TRBJ2-1; D unclear. Trimming took off 4 bases at V and 0 bases at J, with 10 bases between the two ends. The length of the CDR3 is 15 residues. Looked up from germline, CDR1 is MNHEY and CDR2 is SVGEGT. The CDR3 coding sequence is TGTGCCAGCAGTTTTAGGAATCCCTCCTACAATGAGCAGTTCTTC. Translating gives CASSFRNPSYNEQFF.

This clonotype was counted between two and nine times. The J gene is TRBJ2-7, the V gene TRBV20-1, with 8 bases lining up with TRBD1. The length of the CDR3 is 19 residues. V lost 1 base and J lost 0; bases outside the gene matches: 17. CDR1 is DFQATT and CDR2 is SNEGSKA in the germline V gene (reference sequence). CDR3 amino acids: CSARGHYFGQGLFSYEQYF. In nucleotides, the CDR3 is TGCAGTGCTAGAGGCCACTACTTTGGACAGGGACTTTTCTCCTACGAGCAGTACTTC.

As to this clonotype: Mismatch with germline at one junction end may stem from a read error. This rearrangement joins TRBV3-1 to TRBJ2-2, with a weak D call TRBD2 (6 bases). The CDR3 extends over 15 amino acids. Germline CDR1 reads LGHDT; CDR2 reads YNNKEL (reference sequence). CDR3 sequence (DNA): TGTGCCAGCAGCCAAGATTATGGGGACGGCGGGGAGCCGTTTTTT. This translates into CASSQDYGDGGEPFF.

This rearrangement joins TRBV19 to TRBJ2-3, with unresolved D. Germline V CDR1 and CDR2: LNHDA, SQIVND (reference sequence). V lost 7 bases and J 4 bases, leaving 15 bases between the germline ends. CDR3 length equals 14 residues. This CDR3 reads CASNEIGSPDTQYF. In DNA form, the CDR3 reads TGTGCCAGTAACGAGATTGGGTCCCCAGATACGCAGTATTTT.

The chain carries TRBV6-1 and TRBJ1-5; 10 bases map to TRBD1. The CDR3 consists of 19 residues. J gave up 0 bases and V 7 bases, and 15 bases lay outside the gene matches. Per germline, CDR1 MNHNS and CDR2 SASEGT. CDR3 protein: CASTRRGGQGIISNQPQHF. The CDR3 bases are TGTGCCAGCACCCGACGGGGGGGACAGGGGATTATTAGCAATCAGCCCCAGCATTTT.

This sequence joins TRBV15 and TRBJ1-4; D might be TRBD1 (5 bases). The CDR3 has 15 amino acids. Trimming left V 0 bases short and J 5 bases short, with 10 bases between. Germline assignment: CDR1 LNHNV and CDR2 YYDKDF (reference sequence). The CDR3 region has the DNA TGTGCCACCAGCAGAGATCGACAGAGGAATGAAAAACTGTTTTTT. It yields the protein CATSRDRQRNEKLFF.